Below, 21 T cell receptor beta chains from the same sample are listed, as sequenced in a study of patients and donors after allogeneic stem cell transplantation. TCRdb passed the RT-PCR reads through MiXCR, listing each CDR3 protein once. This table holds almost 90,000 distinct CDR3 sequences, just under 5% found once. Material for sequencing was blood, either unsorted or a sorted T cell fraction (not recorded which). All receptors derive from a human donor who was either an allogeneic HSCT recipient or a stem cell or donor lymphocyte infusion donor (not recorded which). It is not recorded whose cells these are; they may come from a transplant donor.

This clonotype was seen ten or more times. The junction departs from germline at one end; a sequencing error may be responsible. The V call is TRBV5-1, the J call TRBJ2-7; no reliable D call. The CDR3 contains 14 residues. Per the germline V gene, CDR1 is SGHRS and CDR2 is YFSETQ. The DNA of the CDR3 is TGCGCCGGCAGCTCCCCTCCGGGCTCCTACGAGCAGTACTTC. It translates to CAGSSPPGSYEQYF.

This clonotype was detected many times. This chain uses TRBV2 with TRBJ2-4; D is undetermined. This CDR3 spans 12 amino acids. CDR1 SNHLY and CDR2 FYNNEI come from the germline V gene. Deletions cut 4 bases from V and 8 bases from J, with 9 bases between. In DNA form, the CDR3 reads TGTGCCAGCAGTGTGAAAAGGGACATTCAGTACTTC. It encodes CASSVKRDIQYF.

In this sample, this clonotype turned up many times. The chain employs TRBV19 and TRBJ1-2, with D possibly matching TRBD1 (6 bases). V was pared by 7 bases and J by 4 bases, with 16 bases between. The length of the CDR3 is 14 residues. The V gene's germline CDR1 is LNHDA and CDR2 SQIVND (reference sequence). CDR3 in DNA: TGTGCCAGTACCATGATGGACAGCCCCTATGGCTACACCTTC. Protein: CASTMMDSPYGYTF. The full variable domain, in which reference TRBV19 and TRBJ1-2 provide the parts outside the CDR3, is DGGITQSPKYLFRKEGQNVTLSCEQNLNHDAMYWYRQDPGQGLRLIYYSQIVNDFQKGDIAEGYSVSREKKESFPLTVTSAQKNPTAFYLCASTMMDSPYGYTFGSGTRLTVV.

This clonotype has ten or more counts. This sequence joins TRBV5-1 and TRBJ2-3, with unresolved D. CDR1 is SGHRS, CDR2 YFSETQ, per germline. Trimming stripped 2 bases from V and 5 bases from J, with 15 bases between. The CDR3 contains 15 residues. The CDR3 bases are TGCGCCAGCAGCTTCAGGAGAACTCCTCAAGATACGCAGTATTTT. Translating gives CASSFRRTPQDTQYF.

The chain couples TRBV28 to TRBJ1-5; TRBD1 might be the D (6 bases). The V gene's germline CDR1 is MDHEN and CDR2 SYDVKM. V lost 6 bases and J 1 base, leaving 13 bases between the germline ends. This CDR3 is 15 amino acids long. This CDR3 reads CASRLQGGSNQPQHF. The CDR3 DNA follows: TGTGCCAGCAGATTACAGGGTGGCAGCAATCAGCCCCAGCATTTT.

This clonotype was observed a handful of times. The CDR3 protein is CASSSDSNSPLHF. The DNA of the CDR3 is TGTGCCAGCAGTTCAGATTCGAATTCACCCCTCCACTTT. This sequence joins TRBV3-1 and TRBJ1-6; no clear D gene. The CDR3 sequence is 13 residues long. Trimming shortened V by 6 bases and J by 7 bases, and 10 bases separated the two germline ends. The germline V gene has CDR1 LGHDT and CDR2 YNNKEL (reference sequence).

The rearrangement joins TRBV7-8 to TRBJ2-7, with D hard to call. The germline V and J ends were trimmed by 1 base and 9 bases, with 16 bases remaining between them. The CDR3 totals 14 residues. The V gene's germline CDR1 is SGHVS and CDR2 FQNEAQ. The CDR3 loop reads CASSLGHLRFSQYF. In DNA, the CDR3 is TGTGCCAGCAGCTTAGGACACCTTCGATTCTCGCAGTACTTC.

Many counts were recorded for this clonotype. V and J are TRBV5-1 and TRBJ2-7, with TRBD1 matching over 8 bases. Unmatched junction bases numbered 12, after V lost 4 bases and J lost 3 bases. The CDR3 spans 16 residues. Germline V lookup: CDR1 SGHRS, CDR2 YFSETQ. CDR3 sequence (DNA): TGCGCCAGCAGCGTAAACCGGGACAGGCTTAACTACGAGCAGTACTTC. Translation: CASSVNRDRLNYEQYF.

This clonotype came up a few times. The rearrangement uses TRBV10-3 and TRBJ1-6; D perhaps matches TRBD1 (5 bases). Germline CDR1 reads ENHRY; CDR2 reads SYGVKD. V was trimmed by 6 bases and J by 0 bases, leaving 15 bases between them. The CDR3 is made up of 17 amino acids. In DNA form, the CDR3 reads TGTGCCATCAGCCGGGACTCCCCGAGCTCCTATAATTCACCCCTCCACTTT. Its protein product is CAISRDSPSSYNSPLHF.

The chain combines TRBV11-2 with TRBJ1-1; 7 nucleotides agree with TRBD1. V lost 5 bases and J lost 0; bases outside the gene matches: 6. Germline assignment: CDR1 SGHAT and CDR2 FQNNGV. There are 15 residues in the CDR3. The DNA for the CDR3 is TGTGCCAGCAGCCGACGACAGGGAATGAACACTGAAGCTTTCTTT. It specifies CASSRRQGMNTEAFF.

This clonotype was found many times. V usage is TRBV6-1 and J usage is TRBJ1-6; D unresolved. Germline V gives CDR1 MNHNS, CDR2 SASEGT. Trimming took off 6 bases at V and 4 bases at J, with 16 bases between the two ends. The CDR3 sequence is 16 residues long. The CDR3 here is CASSRATFNYNSPLHF. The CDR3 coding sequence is TGTGCCAGCAGCCGCGCGACATTTAATTATAATTCACCCCTCCACTTT.

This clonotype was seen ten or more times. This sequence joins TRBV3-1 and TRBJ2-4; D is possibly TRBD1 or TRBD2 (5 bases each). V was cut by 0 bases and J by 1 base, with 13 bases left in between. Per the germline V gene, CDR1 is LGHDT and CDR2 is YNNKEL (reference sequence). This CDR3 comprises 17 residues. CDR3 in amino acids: CASSQEGIGEAKNIQYF. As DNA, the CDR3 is TGTGCCAGCAGCCAAGAAGGGATAGGGGAGGCCAAAAACATTCAGTACTTC.

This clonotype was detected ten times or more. The CDR3 nucleotides read TGTGCCAGCAGCCCCTGGGACAGGGCGAGGGGTACGCAGTATTTT. As protein: CASSPWDRARGTQYF. The V and J genes are TRBV11-2 and TRBJ2-3, with TRBD1 matching 9 bases. V shed 5 bases and J 8 bases; nucleotides not matched to a gene: 11. The CDR3 runs 15 residues. Germline loops: CDR1 SGHAT, CDR2 FQNNGV.

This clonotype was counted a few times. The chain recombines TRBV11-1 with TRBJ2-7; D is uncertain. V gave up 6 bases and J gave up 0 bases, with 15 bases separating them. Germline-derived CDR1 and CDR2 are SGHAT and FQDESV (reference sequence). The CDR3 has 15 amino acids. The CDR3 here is CASSPLQVSSYEQYF. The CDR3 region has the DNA TGTGCCAGCAGTCCCCTCCAAGTGAGCTCCTACGAGCAGTACTTC.

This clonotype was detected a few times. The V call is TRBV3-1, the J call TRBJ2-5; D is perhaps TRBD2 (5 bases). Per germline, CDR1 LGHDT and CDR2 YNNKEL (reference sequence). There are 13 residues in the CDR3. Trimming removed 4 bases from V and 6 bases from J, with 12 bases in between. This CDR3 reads CASSPEGGKTQYF. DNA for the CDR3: TGTGCCAGCAGCCCTGAGGGTGGAAAGACCCAGTACTTC.

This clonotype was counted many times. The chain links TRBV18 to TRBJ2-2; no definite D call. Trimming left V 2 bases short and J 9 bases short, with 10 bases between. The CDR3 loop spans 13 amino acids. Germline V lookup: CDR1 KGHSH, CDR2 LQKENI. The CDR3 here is CASSPVSFRELFF. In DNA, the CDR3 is TGTGCCAGCTCACCAGTCTCTTTCCGGGAGCTGTTTTTT.

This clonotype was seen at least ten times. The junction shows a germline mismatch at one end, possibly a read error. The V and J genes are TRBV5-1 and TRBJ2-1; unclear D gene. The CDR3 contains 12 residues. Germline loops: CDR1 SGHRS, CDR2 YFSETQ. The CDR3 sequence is CASSSGLDEQFF. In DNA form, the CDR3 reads TGTGCCAGCAGTTCGGGTCTCGATGAGCAGTTCTTC.

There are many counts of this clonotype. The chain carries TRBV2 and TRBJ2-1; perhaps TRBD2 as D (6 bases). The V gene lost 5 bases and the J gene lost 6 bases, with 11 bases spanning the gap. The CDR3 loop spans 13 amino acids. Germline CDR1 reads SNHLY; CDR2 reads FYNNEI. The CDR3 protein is CASSPEGRNEQFF. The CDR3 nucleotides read TGTGCCAGCAGTCCGGAGGGCCGCAATGAGCAGTTCTTC.

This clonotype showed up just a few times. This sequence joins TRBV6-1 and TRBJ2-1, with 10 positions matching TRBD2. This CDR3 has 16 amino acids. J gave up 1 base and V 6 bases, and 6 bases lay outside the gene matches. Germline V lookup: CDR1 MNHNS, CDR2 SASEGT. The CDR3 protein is CASRGLAALSYNEQFF. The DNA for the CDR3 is TGTGCCAGCAGAGGACTAGCGGCCCTTTCCTACAATGAGCAGTTCTTC.

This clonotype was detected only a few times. The CDR3 nucleotides read TGTGCCAGCAGCGCCATCCCTGGGAGGGCCGTTTCGGGGGAGCTGTTTTTT. Translated, it gives CASSAIPGRAVSGELFF. The J gene is TRBJ2-2, the V gene TRBV9; 7 nucleotides line up with TRBD2. The CDR3 loop spans 17 amino acids. Trimming at V came to 3 bases and at J to 8 bases, leaving 16 bases not matched to a gene. Germline V gene sequence: CDR1 SGDLS, CDR2 YYNGEE. Supplemented by reference TRBV9 and TRBJ2-2, the full variable domain reads DSGVTQTPKHLITATGQRVTLRCSPRSGDLSVYWYQQSLDQGLQFLIQYYNGEERAKGNILERFSAQQFPDLHSELNLSSLELGDSALYFCASSAIPGRAVSGELFFGEGSRLTVL.

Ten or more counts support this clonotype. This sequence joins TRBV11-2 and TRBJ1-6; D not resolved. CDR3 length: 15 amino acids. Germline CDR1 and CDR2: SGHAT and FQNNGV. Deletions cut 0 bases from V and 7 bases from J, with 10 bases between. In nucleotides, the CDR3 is TGTGCCAGCAGCTTAGAACCGGGTTCGAATTCACCCCTCCACTTT. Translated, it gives CASSLEPGSNSPLHF.